The 29 T cell receptor beta chains below were found in one sample sequenced in a study of resident and recirculating memory T cells in vitiligo listed by TCRdb under 2018. Library construction relied on the immunoSEQ multiplex PCR assay. The source is immuneACCESS, and TCRdb retained only in-frame sequences with V and J called. Part of the clones is not carried over; for the studies checked, unresolved V genes explain less than half of this, and the remainder is unexplained. The sample table holds 70,000 to 95,000 clones, of which 90% to 95% were seen once. The ten biggest clones cover more than 4.5% of the sample. Sequencing was performed on blood. These receptors were collected from a male donor with vitiligo.

The rearrangement links TRBV20-1 to TRBJ2-1; D unclear. Trimming took 8 bases from V and 7 from J, leaving 9 bases between them. The CDR3 length is 10 residues. CDR1 DFQATT and CDR2 SNEGSKA come from the germline V gene (reference sequence). The CDR3 here is CSYVRNEQFF. The DNA of the CDR3 is TGCAGTTATGTGAGGAATGAGCAGTTCTTC.

The chain combines TRBV28 with TRBJ2-1, with 7 bases that match TRBD1. The length of the CDR3 is 13 residues. Losses at the gene ends were 6 bases for V and 5 bases for J; bases not matched to a gene: 4. Germline V gene lookup returns CDR1 MDHEN and CDR2 SYDVKM. The CDR3 region is CASSTGQNNEQFF. The CDR3 bases are TGTGCCAGCAGCACGGGACAGAACAATGAGCAGTTCTTC.

The chain couples TRBV4-2 to TRBJ2-3; perhaps TRBD2 as D (6 bases). The CDR3 sequence is 15 residues long. Germline assignment: CDR1 LGHNA and CDR2 YNFKEQ. V lost 8 bases and J lost 5, with 20 bases in between. In DNA form, the CDR3 reads TGTGCCAGCGTCCCGTCCGCGGCGGGACTAGATACGCAGTATTTT. Its translation is CASVPSAAGLDTQYF.

The J gene is TRBJ2-3, the V gene TRBV11-3, with D possibly matching TRBD2 (7 bases). Germline CDR1 is SGHNT and CDR2 is YENEEA. The CDR3 totals 14 residues. The ends were cut back, 5 bases at V and 6 bases at J, with 15 bases in the middle. The CDR3 spells CASSKGGEGDTQYF. In DNA, the CDR3 is TGTGCCAGCAGCAAGGGGGGGGAGGGGGATACGCAGTATTTT.

This chain connects TRBV6-6 to TRBJ2-5; the match to TRBD2 covers 8 bases. After removal of 7 bases from V and 5 bases from J, the junction contained 15 bases not matched to a gene. Germline CDR1 reads MNHNY; CDR2 reads SVGAGI (reference sequence). The CDR3 has 16 residues. This chain's CDR3 is CASMAPQGPGGETQYF. As DNA, the CDR3 is TGTGCCAGCATGGCCCCGCAGGGGCCGGGGGGGGAGACCCAGTACTTC.

The CDR3 here is CASGQENQPQHF. In DNA, the CDR3 is TGTGCCTCGGGACAGGAGAATCAGCCCCAGCATTTT. The chain couples TRBV10-3 to TRBJ1-5; 8 bases match TRBD1. The CDR3 runs to 12 residues. After removal of 11 bases from V and 4 bases from J, the junction contained 4 bases not matched to a gene. CDR1 and CDR2 from the germline V gene are ENHRY and SYGVKD.

The J gene is TRBJ2-3, the V gene TRBV4-3; 10 nucleotides align to TRBD1. The CDR3 is 16 amino acids. V shed 2 bases and J 3 bases; nucleotides not matched to a gene: 5. The germline CDR1 and CDR2 sequences are LGHNA and YSLEER. CDR3 nucleotide sequence: TGCGCCAGCAGCCAACTGACAGGGGGCCTTACAGATACGCAGTATTTT. This encodes CASSQLTGGLTDTQYF.

The J gene is TRBJ2-7, the V gene TRBV9; D is undetermined. Germline-derived CDR1 and CDR2 are SGDLS and YYNGEE. Trimming took off 6 bases at V and 3 bases at J, with 19 bases between the two ends. This CDR3 is 15 amino acids long. The CDR3 DNA sequence: TGTGCCAGCACCGTTCCAGGCAGCCAATTCTACGAGCAGTACTTC. Amino acids: CASTVPGSQFYEQYF.

The J gene is TRBJ2-1, the V gene TRBV11-2, with 10 bases matching TRBD2. The CDR3 sequence is 15 residues long. V lost 2 bases to trimming and J lost 7 bases; unmatched junction nucleotides: 5. CDR1 and CDR2 from the germline V gene are SGHAT and FQNNGV. CDR3 coding DNA: TGTGCCAGCAGCTTAACCCTAGCGGGAGAGAATGAGCAGTTCTTC. Protein: CASSLTLAGENEQFF.

V gene TRBV6-5 combines with J gene TRBJ2-5, with D uncertain. CDR1 and CDR2 from the germline V gene are MNHEY and SVGAGI. The CDR3 is 16 residues long. Trimming shortened V by 4 bases and J by 0 bases, and 15 bases separated the two germline ends. The CDR3 here is CASSLSVPTYQETQYF. The CDR3 coding sequence is TGTGCCAGCAGTTTGTCAGTGCCGACTTACCAAGAGACCCAGTACTTC.

The count of this clone is one. The V and J genes are TRBV9 and TRBJ1-5; D unresolved. The CDR3 covers 15 residues. The V end was cut by 0 bases, the J end by 0 bases, with 7 bases between. Germline CDR1 reads SGDLS; CDR2 reads YYNGEE. The CDR3 sequence is CASSVGQYSNQPQHF. In DNA form, the CDR3 reads TGTGCCAGCAGCGTAGGGCAGTATAGCAATCAGCCCCAGCATTTT.

The CDR3: CSARTGGGPQHF. The CDR3, as DNA: TGCAGCGCCCGGACGGGAGGAGGGCCCCAGCATTTT. The V and J genes are TRBV29-1 and TRBJ1-5, with no clear D. The CDR3 consists of 12 residues. Germline V lookup: CDR1 SQVTM, CDR2 ANQGSEA. V lost 7 bases and J lost 9, with 16 bases in between.

There are a few counts of this clone. The genes are TRBV5-8 and TRBJ1-5; D gene ambiguous. Germline V gene sequence: CDR1 SGHTS, CDR2 YDEGEE. The CDR3 totals 16 residues. Trimming shortened V by 2 bases and J by 2 bases, and 14 bases separated the two germline ends. DNA for the CDR3: TGTGCCAGCAGCTTTCCGGGTATCGGAGGCAATCAGCCCCAGCATTTT. Its protein is CASSFPGIGGNQPQHF.

The V gene is TRBV30, the J gene TRBJ2-1, with D tentatively TRBD1 (6 bases). The V gene lost 0 bases and the J gene lost 5 bases, with 20 bases spanning the gap. Germline V gene data show CDR1 as GTSNPN and CDR2 as SVGIG (reference sequence). The CDR3 is 17 amino acids. CDR3 sequence reads: CAWSVSDRYPVDNEQFF. CDR3 coding DNA: TGTGCCTGGAGTGTATCCGACAGGTATCCTGTGGACAATGAGCAGTTCTTC.

The CDR3 here is CASSQPPTGPDGYTF. The CDR3 coding sequence is TGTGCCAGCAGCCAACCCCCGACAGGGCCGGATGGCTACACCTTC. V is TRBV14 and J is TRBJ1-2, with 7 bases matching TRBD1. CDR1 and CDR2 (germline): SGHDN, FVKESK. This CDR3 has 15 amino acids. V lost 2 bases to trimming and J lost 6 bases; unmatched junction nucleotides: 9.

This chain connects TRBV5-1 to TRBJ2-1; TRBD2 matches 13 bases. The CDR3 is made up of 15 amino acids. Germline CDR1 and CDR2: SGHRS and YFSETQ. J gave up 9 bases and V 4 bases, and 7 bases lay outside the gene matches. This CDR3 is CASSRTSGSRSEQFF. CDR3 coding DNA: TGCGCCAGCAGCCGGACTAGCGGGAGTAGATCTGAGCAGTTCTTC.

The chain is built from TRBV5-5 and TRBJ2-1; tentatively, D is TRBD1 (6 bases). The CDR3 extends over 13 amino acids. V was clipped by 4 bases and J by 7 bases, with 12 bases between them. Germline CDR1 is SGHKS and CDR2 is YYEKEE (reference sequence). DNA for the CDR3: TGTGCCAGCAGCCCACAGGGTAGGAATGAGCAGTTCTTC. Protein product: CASSPQGRNEQFF. The complete variable domain, with remaining parts taken from reference TRBV5-5 and TRBJ2-1, reads DAGVTQSPTHLIKTRGQQVTLRCSPISGHKSVSWYQQVLGQGPQFIFQYYEKEERGRGNFPDRFSARQFPNYSSELNVNALLLGDSALYLCASSPQGRNEQFFGPGTRLTVL.

The rearrangement uses TRBV4-3 and TRBJ2-3; D possibly corresponds to TRBD2 (6 bases). The germline V gene encodes CDR1 LGHNA and CDR2 YSLEER. V lost 0 bases and J 4 bases, leaving 11 bases between the germline ends. The CDR3 extends over 15 amino acids. Here the CDR3 DNA reads TGCGCCAGCAGCCAAGATCGAGGAGGGGCAGATACGCAGTATTTT. As protein: CASSQDRGGADTQYF.

V gene TRBV7-6 combines with J gene TRBJ2-2; TRBD2 aligns across 11 bases. V was clipped by 4 bases and J by 3 bases; unmatched bases: 10. Germline V gene sequence: CDR1 SGHVS, CDR2 FNYEAQ. The CDR3 has 18 residues. In DNA, the CDR3 is TGTGCCAGCAGCTGGACTAATAGCGGGAGGGGTTACACCGGGGAGCTGTTTTTT. This sequence encodes CASSWTNSGRGYTGELFF.

The CDR3 loop is CAISDSRQLSGANVLTF. The CDR3 DNA is TGTGCCATCAGTGACTCGAGACAGCTCTCTGGGGCCAACGTCCTGACTTTC. The chain has TRBV10-3 and TRBJ2-6, with a tentative D call TRBD1 (5 bases). V was cut by 3 bases and J by 0 bases, with 12 bases left in between. Germline V gene sequence: CDR1 ENHRY, CDR2 SYGVKD. The CDR3 totals 17 residues.

The gene calls are TRBV5-1 and TRBJ2-1; D is undetermined. Germline-derived CDR1 and CDR2 are SGHRS and YFSETQ. V lost 0 bases and J lost 5, with 9 bases in between. The CDR3 is 14 amino acids. The CDR3 DNA is TGCGCCAGCAGCTTGGGGTCCCACAACAATGAGCAGTTCTTC. Protein sequence: CASSLGSHNNEQFF.

V gene TRBV5-1 combines with J gene TRBJ2-1; 9 positions agree with TRBD2. Germline assignment: CDR1 SGHRS and CDR2 YFSETQ. The CDR3 consists of 17 residues. V lost 6 bases, J lost 8 bases, and 18 bases stayed unmatched. Here the CDR3 reads CASKKKREDVISDEQFF. CDR3 in DNA: TGCGCCAGCAAAAAGAAGCGGGAGGACGTCATATCCGATGAGCAGTTCTTC.

The genes are TRBV6-5 and TRBJ1-1, with a weak D call TRBD1 (5 bases). CDR3 size: 14 residues. V lost 4 bases, J lost 5 bases, and 14 bases lay in between. Germline V gives CDR1 MNHEY, CDR2 SVGAGI. The CDR3 DNA is TGTGCCAGCAGTTCCCCTTCGGGGGGGACTGAAGCTTTCTTT. It yields the protein CASSSPSGGTEAFF.

The V gene is TRBV5-1, the J gene TRBJ2-2; D might be TRBD1 (7 bases). The germline CDR1 and CDR2 sequences are SGHRS and YFSETQ. CDR3 length: 15 residues. V lost 3 bases, J lost 6 bases, and 15 bases lay in between. This CDR3 reads CASSWDFQGAGELFF. CDR3 DNA: TGCGCCAGCAGCTGGGACTTCCAGGGGGCCGGGGAGCTGTTTTTT.

The V gene is TRBV5-6, the J gene TRBJ2-2, with a tentative D call TRBD2 (6 bases). The CDR3 runs to 15 residues. Germline V lookup: CDR1 SGHDT, CDR2 YYEEEE. The V gene lost 6 bases and the J gene lost 0 bases, with 12 bases spanning the gap. The CDR3 protein is CASTPGTSNTGELFF. The CDR3 nucleotides read TGTGCCAGCACCCCTGGGACTTCGAACACCGGGGAGCTGTTTTTT.

The chain has TRBV12-5 and TRBJ2-1; TRBD1 aligns across 10 bases. Germline CDR1 and CDR2: LGHNT and FRNRAP. J gave up 3 bases and V 0 bases, and 5 bases lay outside the gene matches. The CDR3 has 17 amino acids. DNA for the CDR3: TGTGCTAGTGGTTTGGTACTTGGGGACAGGGGCTACAATGAGCAGTTCTTC. Its protein product is CASGLVLGDRGYNEQFF.

V is TRBV7-9 and J is TRBJ1-5, with D perhaps TRBD1 (5 bases). The CDR3 loop spans 14 amino acids. The germline V gene encodes CDR1 SEHNR and CDR2 FQNEAQ (reference sequence). The V end lost 6 bases, the J end lost 1 base, and 10 bases lay between the germline ends. The CDR3 loop reads CASRPQGSNQPQHF. In DNA, the CDR3 is TGTGCCAGCAGACCTCAGGGAAGCAATCAGCCCCAGCATTTT. The full variable domain, in which reference TRBV7-9 and TRBJ1-5 provide the parts outside the CDR3, is DTGVSQNPRHKITKRGQNVTFRCDPISEHNRLYWYRQTLGQGPEFLTYFQNEAQLEKSRLLSDRFSAERPKGSFSTLEIQRTEQGDSAMYLCASRPQGSNQPQHFGDGTRLSIL.

V is TRBV19 and J is TRBJ2-5; D is perhaps TRBD1 (5 bases). The germline V gene has CDR1 LNHDA and CDR2 SQIVND (reference sequence). The CDR3 has 15 amino acids. V was clipped by 3 bases and J by 4 bases, with 15 bases between them. The CDR3 bases are TGTGCCAGTAGTATTGCCCCCCAGGGTCGAGAGACCCAGTACTTC. Its translation is CASSIAPQGRETQYF.

The chain has TRBV7-8 and TRBJ1-5; TRBD1 is a possible D gene (5 bases). CDR1 SGHVS and CDR2 FQNEAQ come from the germline V gene. This CDR3 spans 13 amino acids. Trimming took 3 bases from V and 7 from J, leaving 10 bases between them. CDR3: CASSLDMGQPQHF. The CDR3 nucleotides are TGTGCCAGCAGCTTGGACATGGGACAGCCCCAGCATTTT.